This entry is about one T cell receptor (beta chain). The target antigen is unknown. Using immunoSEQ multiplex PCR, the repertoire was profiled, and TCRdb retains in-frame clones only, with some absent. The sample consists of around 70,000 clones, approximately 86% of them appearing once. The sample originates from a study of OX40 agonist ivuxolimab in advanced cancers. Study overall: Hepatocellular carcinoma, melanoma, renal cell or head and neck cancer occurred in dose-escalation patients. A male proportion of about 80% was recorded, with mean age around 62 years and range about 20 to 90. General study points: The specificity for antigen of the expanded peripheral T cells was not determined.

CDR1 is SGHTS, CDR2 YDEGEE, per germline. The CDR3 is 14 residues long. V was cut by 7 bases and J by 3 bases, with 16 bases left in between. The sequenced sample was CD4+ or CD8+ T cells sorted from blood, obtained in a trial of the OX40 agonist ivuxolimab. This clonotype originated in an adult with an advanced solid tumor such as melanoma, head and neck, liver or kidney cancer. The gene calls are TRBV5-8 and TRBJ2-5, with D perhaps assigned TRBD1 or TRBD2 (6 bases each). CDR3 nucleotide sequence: TGTGCCAGCCTTAGGGGGGCTCCCGAAGAGACCCAGTACTTC. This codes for CASLRGAPEETQYF.